The entry below describes one TCR beta chain. This sample stems from a study of cytomegalovirus exposure and HLA in healthy donors. This PCR relied on a set of 60 Vbeta primers and 13 Jbeta primers. Libraries were prepared by immunoSEQ multiplex PCR; TCRdb keeps only in-frame clonotypes and omits some of them. The sample shows some 150,000 clones, about 83% of them seen only once. Looked up from germline, CDR1 is LNHNV and CDR2 is YYDKDF (reference sequence). The CDR3 runs 13 residues. V lost 5 bases to trimming and J lost 5 bases; unmatched junction nucleotides: 5. The sequencing sample was made of PBMCs. The chain couples TRBV15 to TRBJ2-7; 8 nucleotides align to TRBD1. The sequence was collected from a woman under 40 in good health and CMV-seronegative. CDR3 sequence reads: CATSRQGLDEQYF. DNA of the CDR3: TGTGCCACCAGCCGACAGGGGTTGGACGAGCAGTACTTC. Drawing the rest from reference TRBV15 and TRBJ2-7, the complete variable domain is DAMVIQNPRYQVTQFGKPVTLSCSQTLNHNVMYWYQQKSSQAPKLLFHYYDKDFNNEADTPDNFQSRRPNTSFCFLDIRSPGLGDTAMYLCATSRQGLDEQYFGPGTRLTVT.